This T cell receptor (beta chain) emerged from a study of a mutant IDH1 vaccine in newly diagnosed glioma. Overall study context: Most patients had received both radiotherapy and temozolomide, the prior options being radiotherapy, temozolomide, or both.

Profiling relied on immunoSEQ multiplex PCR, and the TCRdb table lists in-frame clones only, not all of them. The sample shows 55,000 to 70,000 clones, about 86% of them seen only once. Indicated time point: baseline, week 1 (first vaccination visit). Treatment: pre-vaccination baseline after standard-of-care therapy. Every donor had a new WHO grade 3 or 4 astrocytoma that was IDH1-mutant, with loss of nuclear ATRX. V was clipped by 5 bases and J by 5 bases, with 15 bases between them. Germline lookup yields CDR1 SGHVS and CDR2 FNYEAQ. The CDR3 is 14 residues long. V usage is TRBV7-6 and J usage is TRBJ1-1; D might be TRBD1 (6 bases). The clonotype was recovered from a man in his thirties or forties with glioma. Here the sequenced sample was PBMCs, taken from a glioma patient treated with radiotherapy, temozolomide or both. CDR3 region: CASSLQGIGTEAFF. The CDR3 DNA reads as TGTGCCAGCAGCCTACAGGGAATAGGGACTGAAGCTTTCTTT.